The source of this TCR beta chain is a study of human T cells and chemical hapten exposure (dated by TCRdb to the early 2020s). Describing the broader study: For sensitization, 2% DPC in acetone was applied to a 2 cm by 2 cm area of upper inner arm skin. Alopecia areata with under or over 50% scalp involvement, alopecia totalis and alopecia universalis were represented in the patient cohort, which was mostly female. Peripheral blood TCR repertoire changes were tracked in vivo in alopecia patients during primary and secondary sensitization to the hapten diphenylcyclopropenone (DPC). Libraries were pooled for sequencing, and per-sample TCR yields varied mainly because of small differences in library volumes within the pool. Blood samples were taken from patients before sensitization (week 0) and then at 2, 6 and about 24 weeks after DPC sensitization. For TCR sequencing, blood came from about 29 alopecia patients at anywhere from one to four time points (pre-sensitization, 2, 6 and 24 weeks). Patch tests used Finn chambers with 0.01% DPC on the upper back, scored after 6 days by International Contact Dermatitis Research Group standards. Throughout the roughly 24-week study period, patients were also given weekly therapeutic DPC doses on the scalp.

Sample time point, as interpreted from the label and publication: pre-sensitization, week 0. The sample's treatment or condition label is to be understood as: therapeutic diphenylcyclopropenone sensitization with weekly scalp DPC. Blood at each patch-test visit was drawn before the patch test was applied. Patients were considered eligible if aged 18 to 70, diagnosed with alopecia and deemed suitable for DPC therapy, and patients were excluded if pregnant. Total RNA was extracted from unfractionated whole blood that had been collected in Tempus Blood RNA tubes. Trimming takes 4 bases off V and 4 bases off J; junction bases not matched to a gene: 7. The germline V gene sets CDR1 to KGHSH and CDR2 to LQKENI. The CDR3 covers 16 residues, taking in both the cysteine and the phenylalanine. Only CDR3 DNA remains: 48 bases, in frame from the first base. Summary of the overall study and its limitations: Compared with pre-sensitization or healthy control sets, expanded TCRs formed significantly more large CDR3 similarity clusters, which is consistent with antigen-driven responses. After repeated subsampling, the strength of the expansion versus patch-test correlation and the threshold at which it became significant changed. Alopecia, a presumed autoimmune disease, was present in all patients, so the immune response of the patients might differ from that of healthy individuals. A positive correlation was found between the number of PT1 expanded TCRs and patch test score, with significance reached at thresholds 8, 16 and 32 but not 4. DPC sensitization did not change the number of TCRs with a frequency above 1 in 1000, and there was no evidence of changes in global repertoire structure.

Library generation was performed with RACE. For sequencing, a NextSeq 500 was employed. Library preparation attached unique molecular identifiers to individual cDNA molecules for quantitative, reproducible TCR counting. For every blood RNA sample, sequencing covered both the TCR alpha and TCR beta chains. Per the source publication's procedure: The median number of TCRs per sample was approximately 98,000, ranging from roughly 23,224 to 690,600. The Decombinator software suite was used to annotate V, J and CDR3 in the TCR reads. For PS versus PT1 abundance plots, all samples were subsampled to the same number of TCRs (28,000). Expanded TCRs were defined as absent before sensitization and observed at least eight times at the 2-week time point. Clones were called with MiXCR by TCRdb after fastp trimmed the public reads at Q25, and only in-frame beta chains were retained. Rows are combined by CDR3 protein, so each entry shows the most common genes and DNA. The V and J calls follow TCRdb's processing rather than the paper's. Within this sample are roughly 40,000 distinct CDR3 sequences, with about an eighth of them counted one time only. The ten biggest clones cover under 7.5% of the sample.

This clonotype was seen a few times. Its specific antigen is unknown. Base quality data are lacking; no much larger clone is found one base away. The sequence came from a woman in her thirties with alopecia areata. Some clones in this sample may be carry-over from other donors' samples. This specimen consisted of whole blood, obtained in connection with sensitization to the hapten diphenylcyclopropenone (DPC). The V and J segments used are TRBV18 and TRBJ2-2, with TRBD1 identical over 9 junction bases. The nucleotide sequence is TGTGCCAGCTCACTCGCCGGGACAGGGCGCACCGGGGAGCTGTTTTTT. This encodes CASSLAGTGRTGELFF. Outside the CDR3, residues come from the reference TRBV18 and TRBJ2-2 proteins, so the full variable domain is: NAGVMQNPRHLVRRRGQEARLRCSPMKGHSHVYWYRQLPEEGLKFMVYLQKENIIDESGMPKERFSAEFPKEGPSILRIQQVVRGDSAAYFCASSLAGTGRTGELFFGEGSRLTVL.